This T cell receptor beta chain was captured by sequencing in a study of cytomegalovirus exposure and HLA in healthy donors. PCR used 60 Vbeta primers and 13 Jbeta primers. Libraries were prepared by immunoSEQ multiplex PCR; TCRdb keeps only in-frame clonotypes and omits some of them. Of about 97,000 clones listed, approximately 85% are singletons. On this clone itself: Its antigen is undetermined.

Overall study findings and caveats: In a later analysis, TCR beta V- and J-gene trimming was associated with a missense DCLRE1C variant. A reported reduction in N-insertions relative to the approximately 690-donor mean was seen in an Asian-associated ancestry cluster in a later analysis. When a later analysis compared HLA-associated TCR beta chains with equally common others, the HLA-associated chains turned out to be more clonally expanded and to have lower generation probabilities.

V shed 5 bases and J shed 10 bases, with 11 bases lying between them. Germline values: CDR1 MNHEY, CDR2 SVGAGI. The CDR3 spans 11 residues. This clonotype was obtained from a man younger than 40 in good health and CMV-seronegative. The sample comprised PBMCs. The chain joins TRBV6-5 to TRBJ2-5, with a tentative D call TRBD1 (5 bases). The chain's CDR3 is CASSPGKGQYF. The CDR3 DNA reads TGTGCCAGCAGTCCAGGGAAGGGCCAGTACTTC.